This TCR beta chain was captured in a study of blood T cell repertoires in COVID-19. Study-level information: The origin of the acute and convalescent COVID-19 samples was the United States, Italy and Spain. Nucleic acid was either cDNA or gDNA, and it came from T cells, B-cell-depleted T cells, or PBMCs.

Some clones are missing from TCRdb's copy, which holds only in-frame ones; the method was immunoSEQ multiplex PCR. The sample yields approximately 300,000 clones, about 93% seen once. This CDR3 region has 15 residues. CDR1 is LGHNA and CDR2 is YSLEER in the germline V gene. V was shortened by 0 bases and J by 5 bases, with 12 bases between the two germline ends. During active infection, Seattle patients enrolled and were then monitored through disease. The clonotype was recovered from a woman aged 25 to 39 with COVID-19, enrolled during active disease. The specimen was peripheral blood. The gene calls are TRBV4-3 and TRBJ2-3; a weak D match, TRBD2 (5 bases). CDR3 DNA: TGCGCCAGCAGCCAAGATCTACTAGGAGGAGATACGCAGTATTTT. Its translation is CASSQDLLGGDTQYF.